This T cell receptor beta chain appears in the sequencing data of a study of T-cell memory formation after mild COVID-19. As regards this clonotype: As yet, its antigen is unknown.

TCRdb passed the 5' RACE reads through MiXCR, listing each CDR3 protein once. Of about 560,000 distinct CDR3 sequences listed, roughly 17% are singletons. General study findings and limits: Cross-reactive memory apparently joined, as some responding clones appeared in pre-infection memory. The SARS-CoV-2 specificity of second-wave clones reaching peak at day 37 remained unverified.

Germline trimming cut 0 bases from V and 5 bases from J; bases unmatched to any gene: 6. The CDR3 totals 16 residues. The V gene's germline CDR1 is SGHAT and CDR2 FQNNGV. The chain is built from TRBV11-2 and TRBJ2-7, with 11 bases aligning to TRBD2. Sequenced: PBMCs or a T cell subset sorted from them (not recorded which). This receptor was obtained from an adult woman who had mild COVID-19 (a few samples of this study predate the infection). Cell type and time point are not known. CDR3 loop: CASSLDILAGDDEQYF. CDR3 bases: TGTGCCAGCAGCTTAGATATACTAGCGGGGGACGACGAGCAGTACTTC.